This T cell receptor (beta chain) was captured by sequencing in a study of low-dose radiotherapy and immunotherapy resistance in tumors. Study at large: Per fraction, Cohort 2 was given 1 Gy every two weeks, accumulating a total of 13 Gy over 26 weeks. On a schedule of every two weeks, intravenous cyclophosphamide at a dose of 200 mg/m2 was delivered one day before each radiation and immunotherapy administration.

Germline CDR1 is SQVTM and CDR2 is ANQGSEA. The V and J ends lost 4 bases and 2 bases respectively, with 15 bases between them. The CDR3 runs 14 residues. Patients eligible had advanced solid tumors without tumor-infiltrating lymphocytes. Gene-specific TRAV and TRBV primers were used for first-strand cDNA, covering alpha and beta chains. TCRs underwent about 20 PCR cycles of amplification with a constant-region primer and V-primer adapter. TCRdb reanalysed the reads using MiXCR and keeps one entry per CDR3 protein. In the table there are about 7,900 distinct CDR3 sequences, about 61% of which are singletons. This clonotype has a handful of counts.

The V and J genes are TRBV29-1 and TRBJ2-7; D unclear. This TCR came from a human donor with advanced metastatic prostate, ovarian, gallbladder or colorectal cancer (not recorded which). This table probably holds off-target reads from a library built for another chain. CDR3 region: CSVAGNRPPYEQYF. CDR3 nucleotides: TGCAGCGTTGCGGGCAACCGTCCCCCCTACGAGCAGTACTTC.